These T cell receptor beta chains were read from a single sample in a study of blood T cell repertoires in COVID-19. Libraries were prepared by immunoSEQ multiplex PCR; TCRdb keeps only in-frame clonotypes and omits some of them. Here the sample spans more than 150,000 clones, over 70% being singletons. The specimen was peripheral blood. These TCRs come from a woman aged 60-75 years with acute or convalescent COVID-19. Both conserved end residues are part of each CDR3. The D gene is left open where the match is weak. Clone size is not always given. Where it is, it says once, few, many or a class for expanded clones.

v_gene: TRBV19
d_gene: NA
j_gene: TRBJ1-2
abundance: NA
CDR3nt: TGTGCCAGTAGTATGGTGAGACGTCTGGGGGCCTACGGCTACACCTTC
CDR3aa: CASSMVRRLGAYGYTF

v_gene: TRBV6-4
d_gene: TRBD2
j_gene: TRBJ2-2
abundance: NA
CDR3nt: TGTGCCAGCAGTGACCAGCGGGGGGCGGGCACCGGGGAGCTGTTTTTT
CDR3aa: CASSDQRGAGTGELFF

v_gene: TRBV19
d_gene: NA
j_gene: TRBJ1-6
abundance: NA
CDR3nt: TGTGCCAGTTCGACCCCGGAGGGGTCCTATAATTCACCCCTCCACTTT
CDR3aa: CASSTPEGSYNSPLHF

v_gene: TRBV25-1
d_gene: NA
j_gene: TRBJ1-2
abundance: NA
CDR3nt: TGTGCCAGCAGACAGGGAAACTATGGCTACACCTTC
CDR3aa: CASRQGNYGYTF

v_gene: TRBV15
d_gene: TRBD2
j_gene: TRBJ2-7
abundance: NA
CDR3nt: TGTGCCACCAGCAGAGGGCGGGGGTCGGTACGCTACGAGCAGTACTTC
CDR3aa: CATSRGRGSVRYEQYF

v_gene: TRBV18
d_gene: NA
j_gene: TRBJ2-7
abundance: few
CDR3nt: TGTGCCAGCTCCCCGGGACAACCAACGGGGGAGCAGTACTTC
CDR3aa: CASSPGQPTGEQYF

v_gene: TRBV15
d_gene: NA
j_gene: TRBJ1-5
abundance: NA
CDR3nt: TGTGCCACCAGCAGTAGCCGATGGCCCCAGCATTTT
CDR3aa: CATSSSRWPQHF

v_gene: TRBV28
d_gene: TRBD1
j_gene: TRBJ1-1
abundance: NA
CDR3nt: TGTGCCAGCAGAGACAGGGGGGTCGCTGAAGCTTTCTTT
CDR3aa: CASRDRGVAEAFF

v_gene: TRBV18
d_gene: NA
j_gene: TRBJ1-2
abundance: NA
CDR3nt: TGTGCCAGCTCACCACCCTCGAGAGGGTCCTATGGCTACACCTTC
CDR3aa: CASSPPSRGSYGYTF

v_gene: TRBV18
d_gene: TRBD1
j_gene: TRBJ2-4
abundance: once
CDR3nt: TGTGCCAGCTCACCATTAGACAGGGGGATTGGGAAAAACATTCAGTACTTC
CDR3aa: CASSPLDRGIGKNIQYF

v_gene: TRBV5-1
d_gene: TRBD1
j_gene: TRBJ2-5
abundance: NA
CDR3nt: TGCGCCAGCAGCCCAGGCGGACAGGTCATGGGGACCCAGTACTTC
CDR3aa: CASSPGGQVMGTQYF

v_gene: TRBV5-4
d_gene: NA
j_gene: TRBJ1-2
abundance: NA
CDR3nt: TGTGCCAGCAGCTTGGCCGGCAGGCGCTACACCTTC
CDR3aa: CASSLAGRRYTF

v_gene: TRBV6-6
d_gene: NA
j_gene: TRBJ2-7
abundance: NA
CDR3nt: TGTGCCAGCAGTTTAATACAGGGATCCTACGAGCAGTACTTC
CDR3aa: CASSLIQGSYEQYF

v_gene: TRBV10-2
d_gene: TRBD1
j_gene: TRBJ1-6
abundance: NA
CDR3nt: TGCGCCAGCAGCCTGCAGGGGGCGTTAGGTAATTCACCCCTCCACTTT
CDR3aa: CASSLQGALGNSPLHF

v_gene: TRBV7-9
d_gene: NA
j_gene: TRBJ1-5
abundance: NA
CDR3nt: TGTGCCAGCAGCTTAGCGGGGGCAGAAGATCAGCCCCAGCATTTT
CDR3aa: CASSLAGAEDQPQHF

v_gene: TRBV14
d_gene: NA
j_gene: TRBJ1-2
abundance: NA
CDR3nt: TGTGCCAGCAGCCAAGGGGCCGAGCGGGGTGGCTACACCTTC
CDR3aa: CASSQGAERGGYTF

v_gene: TRBV5-1
d_gene: TRBD1
j_gene: TRBJ2-7
abundance: NA
CDR3nt: TGCGCCAGCAGCGCCCTGACAGGGACCTCCTACGAGCAGTACTTC
CDR3aa: CASSALTGTSYEQYF

v_gene: TRBV30
d_gene: NA
j_gene: TRBJ1-5
abundance: few
CDR3nt: TGTGCCTGGAGCAAAGAGAGGGCAGGTCAGCCCCAGCATTTT
CDR3aa: CAWSKERAGQPQHF

v_gene: TRBV30
d_gene: TRBD2
j_gene: TRBJ2-1
abundance: NA
CDR3nt: TGTGCCTGGAGGTCGGGGGGGCCTAGGCACAATGAGCAGTTCTTC
CDR3aa: CAWRSGGPRHNEQFF

v_gene: TRBV20-1
d_gene: NA
j_gene: TRBJ2-7
abundance: NA
CDR3nt: TGCAGTGCTAGTCAGTCCTACGAGCAGTACTTC
CDR3aa: CSASQSYEQYF

v_gene: TRBV2
d_gene: NA
j_gene: TRBJ2-7
abundance: NA
CDR3nt: TGTGCCAGCAGTGATCCGGGGGAAAAGGTTCACGAGCAGTACTTC
CDR3aa: CASSDPGEKVHEQYF

v_gene: TRBV6-1
d_gene: TRBD1
j_gene: TRBJ1-1
abundance: NA
CDR3nt: TGTGCCAGCAGTGAAGTCCAGGGGGCCACCTCAGCTTTCTTT
CDR3aa: CASSEVQGATSAFF

v_gene: TRBV9
d_gene: TRBD1
j_gene: TRBJ2-7
abundance: NA
CDR3nt: TGTGCCAGCAGCCGTCAGGGGGCGCTTAACGAGCAGTACTTC
CDR3aa: CASSRQGALNEQYF

v_gene: TRBV7-9
d_gene: TRBD1
j_gene: TRBJ1-6
abundance: NA
CDR3nt: TGTGCCAGCAGCTTGGGACAGGGGAGTTCACCCCTCCACTTT
CDR3aa: CASSLGQGSSPLHF

v_gene: TRBV6-5
d_gene: TRBD2
j_gene: TRBJ2-1
abundance: NA
CDR3nt: TGTGCCATCCGGACTAGCGGGGGCAATGAGCAGTTCTTC
CDR3aa: CAIRTSGGNEQFF

v_gene: TRBV6-5
d_gene: TRBD2
j_gene: TRBJ2-5
abundance: NA
CDR3nt: TGTGCCAGAGGAGAAGAGACTAGCGTCCAAGAGACCCAGTACTTC
CDR3aa: CARGEETSVQETQYF

v_gene: TRBV6-5
d_gene: NA
j_gene: TRBJ1-2
abundance: NA
CDR3nt: TGTGCCAGCAGTCCAAATCCGGGGAGCTATGGCTACACCTTC
CDR3aa: CASSPNPGSYGYTF

v_gene: TRBV10-3
d_gene: NA
j_gene: TRBJ2-7
abundance: NA
CDR3nt: TGTGCCATCAGTGCTCCCACAGGATACTACGAGCAGTACTTC
CDR3aa: CAISAPTGYYEQYF

v_gene: TRBV9
d_gene: TRBD2
j_gene: TRBJ2-2
abundance: few
CDR3nt: TGTGCCAGCAGCGTTCAAGCGGGGGGGTACACCGGGGAGCTGTTTTTT
CDR3aa: CASSVQAGGYTGELFF

v_gene: TRBV6-2/TRBV6-3
d_gene: NA
j_gene: TRBJ1-6
abundance: NA
CDR3nt: TGTGCCAGCAGTTACGAGTTCAGGGTAAATTCACCCCTCCACTTT
CDR3aa: CASSYEFRVNSPLHF

v_gene: TRBV4-2
d_gene: TRBD1
j_gene: TRBJ1-2
abundance: NA
CDR3nt: TGTGCCAGCAGCCAAATTAGTGCAGGGGGTAACTATGGCTACACCTTC
CDR3aa: CASSQISAGGNYGYTF